Listed here are 29 T cell receptor beta chains from one sample, sequenced in a study of blood T cell repertoires in COVID-19. Produced via immunoSEQ multiplex PCR; TCRdb's table is partial and in-frame only. The sample includes around 160,000 clones, 80% of them seen just once. Sample: PBMCs or T cells enriched from blood (not recorded which). All receptors derive from a woman aged 55-70 years who had recovered from COVID-19.

The chain links TRBV12-3 or TRBV12-4 to TRBJ1-2; D not certain. Trimming took off 1 base at V and 5 bases at J, with 8 bases between the two ends. The CDR3 runs 13 residues. This CDR3 is CASSLDGLYGYTF. For the CDR3, the DNA is TGTGCCAGCAGTTTAGACGGTTTATATGGCTACACCTTC.

This chain links TRBV28 with TRBJ1-2; 8 bases are shared with TRBD1. This CDR3 has 13 residues. The germline CDR1 and CDR2 sequences are MDHEN and SYDVKM. The V and J ends lost 6 bases and 4 bases, in that order; junction bases with no gene match: 4. CDR3 bases: TGTGCCAGCAGCCAGGGGGCGGGCTATGGCTACACCTTC. This encodes CASSQGAGYGYTF.

The chain has TRBV4-1 and TRBJ1-1, with a possible D match to TRBD1 (5 bases). The CDR3 loop spans 14 amino acids. Germline V lookup: CDR1 MGHRA, CDR2 YSYEKL. V was trimmed by 4 bases and J by 3 bases, leaving 12 bases between them. CDR3 coding DNA: TGCGCCAGCAGCCCTAGGACGGGGGACACTGAAGCTTTCTTT. Its protein product is CASSPRTGDTEAFF.

This clone was counted between two and nine times. V gene TRBV10-3 combines with J gene TRBJ2-2; D is unclear. The CDR3 sequence is 14 residues long. The germline gives CDR1 ENHRY, CDR2 SYGVKD. V was trimmed by 2 bases and J by 1 base, leaving 5 bases between them. The CDR3 nucleotides are TGTGCCATCAGTGAGGCAGAGAACACCGGGGAGCTGTTTTTT. Translated: CAISEAENTGELFF.

The J gene is TRBJ1-2, the V gene TRBV28, with 9 bases that match TRBD1. The CDR3 spans 12 residues. Per germline, CDR1 MDHEN and CDR2 SYDVKM. Trimming took 10 bases from V and 5 from J; bases not matched to a gene: 5. The CDR3 DNA reads as TGTGCCAACGGGGACAGGGAATATGGCTACACCTTC. Translating it yields CANGDREYGYTF.

This clone was counted a single time. The chain is built from TRBV7-6 and TRBJ1-1; D is unresolved. The CDR3 sequence is 11 residues long. Germline V gene sequence: CDR1 SGHVS, CDR2 FNYEAQ. Trimming removed 6 bases at V and 1 base at J, with 3 bases between. The CDR3: CASRQNTEAFF. The DNA for the CDR3 is TGTGCCAGCAGACAGAACACTGAAGCTTTCTTT.

The chain combines TRBV6-1 with TRBJ1-6; D unclear. CDR3 length: 16 residues. Germline CDR1 reads MNHNS; CDR2 reads SASEGT. Deletions cut 3 bases from V and 6 bases from J, with 15 bases between. The CDR3 DNA reads TGTGCCAGCAGTGATTCCCTATGGGGAGGTAATTCACCCCTCCACTTT. Protein product: CASSDSLWGGNSPLHF.

The V gene is TRBV28, the J gene TRBJ2-1, with 7 nucleotides matching TRBD2. Germline CDR1 is MDHEN and CDR2 is SYDVKM. This CDR3 spans 16 amino acids. V was pared by 6 bases and J by 2 bases, with 10 bases of the junction left unmatched. CDR3 sequence: CASRGSTSDTYNEQFF. CDR3 DNA: TGTGCCAGCAGAGGATCTACTAGCGATACCTACAATGAGCAGTTCTTC.

V gene TRBV19 combines with J gene TRBJ1-5, with D unresolved. The CDR3 has 14 residues. Germline V gene data show CDR1 as LNHDA and CDR2 as SQIVND (reference sequence). Trimming cost V 3 bases and J 5 bases, with 11 bases left between them. The CDR3 DNA reads TGTGCCAGTAGTATTGCGGGAGAAGATCAGCCCCAGCATTTT. This encodes CASSIAGEDQPQHF. The full variable domain, in which reference TRBV19 and TRBJ1-5 provide the parts outside the CDR3, is DGGITQSPKYLFRKEGQNVTLSCEQNLNHDAMYWYRQDPGQGLRLIYYSQIVNDFQKGDIAEGYSVSREKKESFPLTVTSAQKNPTAFYLCASSIAGEDQPQHFGDGTRLSIL.

In this sample, this clone turned up many times. V usage is TRBV9 and J usage is TRBJ1-6; D is possibly TRBD1 (5 bases). CDR1 and CDR2 (germline): SGDLS, YYNGEE. The CDR3 has 16 amino acids. Trimming removed 3 bases at V and 7 bases at J, with 17 bases between. In nucleotides, the CDR3 is TGTGCCAGCAGCGAGGCCGTCGACAGCCGGAATTCACCCCTCCACTTT. This encodes CASSEAVDSRNSPLHF.

V is TRBV11-3 and J is TRBJ2-5; TRBD2 agrees at 9 bases. This CDR3 region has 13 residues. J lost 3 bases, V lost 5 bases, and 1 base had no gene match. The germline gives CDR1 SGHNT, CDR2 YENEEA. CDR3 coding DNA: TGTGCCAGCAGCCCTAGCGGGGAAGAGACCCAGTACTTC. Translating gives CASSPSGEETQYF.

The chain uses TRBV11-1 and TRBJ2-1; TRBD2 matches 10 bases. The CDR3 is 14 residues long. Germline CDR1 SGHAT, CDR2 FQDESV (reference sequence). Trimming at V came to 5 bases and at J to 8 bases, leaving 6 bases not matched to a gene. For the CDR3, the DNA is TGTGCCAGCAGCCCGACGACTAGCGGGTATGAGCAGTTCTTC. Translated: CASSPTTSGYEQFF.

This chain joins TRBV3-1 (or the pseudogene TRBV3-2) and TRBJ1-1; TRBD1 might be the D (5 bases). V lost 4 bases and J lost 5, with 11 bases in between. CDR1 is LGHDT and CDR2 is YNNKEL in the germline V gene (reference sequence). The CDR3 consists of 13 residues. The CDR3, as DNA: TGTGCCAGCAGCCCTGTGCGGGGGACTGAAGCTTTCTTT. Amino acid sequence: CASSPVRGTEAFF.

A few counts support this clone. This rearrangement joins TRBV7-6 to TRBJ2-5; D is possibly TRBD2 (5 bases). V shed 5 bases and J shed 5 bases, with 15 bases lying between them. This CDR3 is 14 amino acids long. The germline CDR1 and CDR2 sequences are SGHVS and FNYEAQ. The CDR3 here is CASSPRGGSETQYF. CDR3 bases: TGTGCCAGCAGCCCCCGAGGCGGGTCCGAGACCCAGTACTTC.

The chain employs TRBV27 and TRBJ2-3; 12 positions match TRBD2. V gave up 5 bases and J gave up 2 bases; unmatched junction bases: 17. The germline V gene encodes CDR1 MNHEY and CDR2 SMNVEV (reference sequence). The CDR3 is 20 residues long. CDR3 in DNA: TGTGCCAGCAGTCCGCCCCGGCTAGCGGGGGGGCGGGGCCCCACAGATACGCAGTATTTT. This encodes CASSPPRLAGGRGPTDTQYF.

The CDR3 protein is CASSLTGGGDYNEQFF. Here the CDR3 DNA reads TGTGCCAGCAGCTTAACGGGCGGGGGGGATTACAATGAGCAGTTCTTC. This sequence joins TRBV7-2 and TRBJ2-1; 9 bases are shared with TRBD2. Germline CDR1 reads SGHTA; CDR2 reads FQGNSA. The ends lost 2 bases at V and 4 bases at J; junction bases unmatched: 6. The CDR3 has 16 amino acids.

This clone occurred a few times. This chain links TRBV5-1 with TRBJ2-1, with 7 bases matching TRBD2. Losses at the gene ends were 7 bases for V and 2 bases for J; bases not matched to a gene: 12. Germline V CDR1 and CDR2: SGHRS, YFSETQ. CDR3 length: 16 amino acids. Written as DNA, the CDR3 is TGCGCCAGCCGCATAACTAGCGCCATAACCTACAATGAGCAGTTCTTC. Translating it yields CASRITSAITYNEQFF.

In its sample, this clone was seen once. The chain joins TRBV25-1 to TRBJ2-5; 7 nucleotides agree with TRBD2. The CDR3 runs 14 residues. Germline V gene sequence: CDR1 MGHDK, CDR2 SYGVNS. V was pared by 4 bases and J by 9 bases, with 11 bases of the junction left unmatched. The CDR3 sequence: CASSATTSSVAQYF. The CDR3 bases are TGTGCCAGCAGTGCGACGACTAGCTCGGTGGCCCAGTACTTC.

This rearrangement joins TRBV24-1 to TRBJ2-4; TRBD1 matches 8 bases. There are 14 residues in the CDR3. Germline V gene lookup returns CDR1 KGHDR and CDR2 SFDVKD. After removal of 10 bases from V and 4 bases from J, the junction contained 8 bases not matched to a gene. Here the CDR3 reads CATVRGRLKNIQYF. The CDR3 DNA follows: TGTGCCACAGTCAGGGGGCGCCTTAAAAACATTCAGTACTTC.

The V call is TRBV7-2, the J call TRBJ1-1; tentatively, D is TRBD1 (6 bases). V lost 8 bases to trimming and J lost 10 bases, with 17 bases between them. Per the germline V gene, CDR1 is SGHTA and CDR2 is FQGNSA. The CDR3 has 12 residues. This CDR3 is CASGLDRFGAFF. CDR3 coding DNA: TGTGCCAGCGGATTAGACAGGTTCGGAGCTTTCTTT. Complete variable domain (other parts from reference TRBV7-2 and TRBJ1-1): GAGVSQSPSNKVTEKGKDVELRCDPISGHTALYWYRQSLGQGLEFLIYFQGNSAPDKSGLPSDRFSAERTGGSVSTLTIQRTQQEDSAVYLCASGLDRFGAFFGQGTRLTVV.

The rearrangement uses TRBV28 and TRBJ2-7; TRBD1 might be the D (6 bases). Trimming shortened V by 7 bases and J by 0 bases, and 16 bases separated the two germline ends. Germline CDR1 is MDHEN and CDR2 is SYDVKM. The CDR3 extends over 15 amino acids. The CDR3 here is CASMLTGLSSYEQYF. CDR3 nucleotides: TGTGCCAGCATGTTAACAGGGTTAAGCTCCTACGAGCAGTACTTC.

The chain combines TRBV29-1 with TRBJ1-2; no definite D call. Between the trimmed V and J ends, which lost 3 bases and 0 bases, there was a span of 5 bases. Germline V gene data show CDR1 as SQVTM and CDR2 as ANQGSEA. CDR3 length equals 12 residues. Here the CDR3 DNA reads TGCAGCGTTGAGGCAGCTAACTATGGCTACACCTTC. Amino acids: CSVEAANYGYTF.

J is TRBJ2-7 and V is TRBV30, with unresolved D. This CDR3 is built from 14 residues. Trimming removed 0 bases from V and 2 bases from J, with 11 bases in between. Per the germline V gene, CDR1 is GTSNPN and CDR2 is SVGIG (reference sequence). The CDR3 spells CAWSVSPSTYEQYF. CDR3 DNA sequence: TGTGCCTGGAGTGTTTCCCCAAGCACCTACGAGCAGTACTTC.

J is TRBJ2-7 and V is TRBV30, with 8 bases matching TRBD1. Germline-derived CDR1 and CDR2 are GTSNPN and SVGIG (reference sequence). The junction had 7 bases not matched to a gene; V was cut back by 5 bases and J by 1 base. This CDR3 region has 14 residues. In nucleotides, the CDR3 is TGTGCCTGGGGACAGGGAATCAGATCCTACGAGCAGTACTTC. It encodes CAWGQGIRSYEQYF.

This chain joins TRBV27 and TRBJ2-1; tentative D call: TRBD2 (5 bases). V was trimmed by 3 bases and J by 8 bases, leaving 11 bases between them. Germline V gene data show CDR1 as MNHEY and CDR2 as SMNVEV (reference sequence). CDR3 length: 13 residues. The CDR3 DNA sequence: TGTGCCAGCAGTTTGTCCCGGCGGGATGAGCAGTTCTTC. Translated, it gives CASSLSRRDEQFF.

The V call is TRBV11-1, the J call TRBJ2-5; perhaps TRBD2 as D (5 bases). Germline assignment: CDR1 SGHAT and CDR2 FQDESV (reference sequence). V was shortened by 3 bases and J by 5 bases, with 13 bases between the two germline ends. This CDR3 comprises 14 residues. The CDR3 sequence: CASSLLPGEETQYF. The CDR3, as DNA: TGTGCCAGCAGCTTGCTCCCTGGGGAGGAGACCCAGTACTTC.

The V and J genes are TRBV5-6 and TRBJ1-5; 11 nucleotides match TRBD1. Germline CDR1 SGHDT, CDR2 YYEEEE. J gave up 1 base and V 4 bases, and 7 bases lay outside the gene matches. CDR3 length: 17 residues. The CDR3 DNA sequence: TGTGCCAGCAGCCTCGGACAGGGGGCAAGGAGCAATCAGCCCCAGCATTTT. Its protein is CASSLGQGARSNQPQHF.

The chain is built from TRBV5-1 and TRBJ1-2, with unresolved D. Germline V gene sequence: CDR1 SGHRS, CDR2 YFSETQ. The CDR3 spans 13 residues. Trimming cost V 0 bases and J 7 bases, with 10 bases left between them. The CDR3 spells CASSLEISLGYTF. CDR3 in DNA: TGCGCCAGCAGCTTGGAAATCAGTCTTGGCTACACCTTC.

The chain recombines TRBV12-3 or TRBV12-4 with TRBJ2-5; 8 bases map to TRBD2. V trimming: 4 bases; J trimming: 4 bases; junction bases outside the gene matches: 2. This CDR3 has 13 amino acids. CDR3 loop: CASSSGGPETQYF. CDR3 DNA sequence: TGTGCCAGCAGTTCGGGGGGGCCAGAGACCCAGTACTTC.